This entry concerns a single T cell receptor beta chain. CDR3 length equals 14 residues. Looked up from germline, CDR1 is SGHDT and CDR2 is YYEEEE. V was pared by 4 bases and J by 2 bases, with 10 bases between. The sample comes from a study of blood T cell repertoires in COVID-19. Study background: The analysed material was cDNA or gDNA that came from T cells, B-cell-depleted T cells, or PBMCs.

Original handling: Nucleated cell number was recorded as an estimate derived from reference gene primer amplification. The data were produced by immunoSEQ multiplex PCR, yet TCRdb's version contains in-frame clones alone and is incomplete. The V and J calls and clone size are taken from that table; D and trimming were inferred from the DNA. The sample records approximately 100,000 clones, just over 85% being singletons. Participants came from some 26 US areas, aged roughly 18 to 90 years. Cohort placement rested on clinical history that participants reported themselves. This chain links TRBV5-6 with TRBJ1-5, with unresolved D. This receptor was obtained from a woman in her fifties or sixties who had recovered from COVID-19. Sequencing was performed on PBMCs or T cells enriched from blood (not recorded which). In nucleotides, the CDR3 is TGTGCCAGCAGCAGTACCCAGGGCAATCAGCCCCAGCATTTT. Encoded protein: CASSSTQGNQPQHF. Using reference TRBV5-6 and TRBJ1-5 for the parts outside the CDR3, the full variable domain is DAGVTQSPTHLIKTRGQQVTLRCSPKSGHDTVSWYQQALGQGPQFIFQYYEEEERQRGNFPDRFSGHQFPNYSSELNVNALLLGDSALYLCASSSTQGNQPQHFGDGTRLSIL.